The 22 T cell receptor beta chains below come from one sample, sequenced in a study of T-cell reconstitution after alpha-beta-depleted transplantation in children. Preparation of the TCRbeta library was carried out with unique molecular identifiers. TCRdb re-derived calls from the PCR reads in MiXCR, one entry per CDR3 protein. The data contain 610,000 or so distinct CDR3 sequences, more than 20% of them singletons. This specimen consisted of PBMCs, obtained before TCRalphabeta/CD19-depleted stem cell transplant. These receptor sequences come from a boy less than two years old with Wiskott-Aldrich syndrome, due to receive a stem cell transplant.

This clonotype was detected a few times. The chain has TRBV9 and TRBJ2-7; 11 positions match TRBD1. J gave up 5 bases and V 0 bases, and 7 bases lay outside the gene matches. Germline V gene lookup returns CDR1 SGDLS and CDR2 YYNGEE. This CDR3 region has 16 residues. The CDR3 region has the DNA TGTGCCAGCAGCGTAGGGGCTCGGACAGGGGGCCACGAGCAGTACTTC. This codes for CASSVGARTGGHEQYF.

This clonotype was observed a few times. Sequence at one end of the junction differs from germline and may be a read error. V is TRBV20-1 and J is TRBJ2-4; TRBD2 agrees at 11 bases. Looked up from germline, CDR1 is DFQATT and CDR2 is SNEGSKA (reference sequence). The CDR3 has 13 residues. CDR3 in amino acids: CSATTSGTNIHYF. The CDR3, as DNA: TGCAGTGCAACGACTAGCGGGACAAACATTCATTACTTC.

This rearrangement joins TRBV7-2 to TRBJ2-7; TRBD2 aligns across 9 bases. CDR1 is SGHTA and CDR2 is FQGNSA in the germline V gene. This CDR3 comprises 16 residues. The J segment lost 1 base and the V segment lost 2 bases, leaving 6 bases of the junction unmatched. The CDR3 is CASSLSGGRASYEQYF. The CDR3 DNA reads TGTGCCAGCAGCTTATCCGGCGGGAGGGCTTCCTACGAGCAGTACTTC.

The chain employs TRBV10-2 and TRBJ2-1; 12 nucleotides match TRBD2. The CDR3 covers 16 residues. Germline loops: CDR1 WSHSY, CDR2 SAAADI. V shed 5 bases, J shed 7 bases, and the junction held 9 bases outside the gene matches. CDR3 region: CASSPTLAGGHNEQFF. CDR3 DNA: TGCGCCAGCAGTCCGACTCTAGCGGGAGGGCATAATGAGCAGTTCTTC.

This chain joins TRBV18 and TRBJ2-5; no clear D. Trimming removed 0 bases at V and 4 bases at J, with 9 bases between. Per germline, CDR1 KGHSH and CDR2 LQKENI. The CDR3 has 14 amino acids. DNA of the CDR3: TGTGCCAGCTCACCACCGAGCAGGCGAGAGACCCAGTACTTC. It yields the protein CASSPPSRRETQYF.

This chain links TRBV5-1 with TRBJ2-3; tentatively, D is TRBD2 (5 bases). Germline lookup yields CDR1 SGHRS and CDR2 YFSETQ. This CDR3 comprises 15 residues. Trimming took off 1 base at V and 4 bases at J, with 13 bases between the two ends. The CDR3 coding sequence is TGCGCCAGCAGCTTGACGTGGGAGTCGGCAGATACGCAGTATTTT. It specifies CASSLTWESADTQYF.

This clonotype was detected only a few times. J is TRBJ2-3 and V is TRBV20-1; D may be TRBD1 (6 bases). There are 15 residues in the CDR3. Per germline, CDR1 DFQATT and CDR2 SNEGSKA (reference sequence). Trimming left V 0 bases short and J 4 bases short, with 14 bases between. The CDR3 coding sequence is TGCAGTGCTAGAGATCCCAGGGGATCCCCAGATACGCAGTATTTT. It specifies CSARDPRGSPDTQYF.

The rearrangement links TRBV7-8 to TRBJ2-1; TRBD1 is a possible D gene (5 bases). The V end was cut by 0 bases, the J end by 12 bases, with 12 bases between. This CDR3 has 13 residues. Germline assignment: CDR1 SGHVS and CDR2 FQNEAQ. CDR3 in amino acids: CASSLALITGQFF. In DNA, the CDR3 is TGTGCCAGCAGCTTAGCCTTAATAACAGGGCAGTTCTTC.

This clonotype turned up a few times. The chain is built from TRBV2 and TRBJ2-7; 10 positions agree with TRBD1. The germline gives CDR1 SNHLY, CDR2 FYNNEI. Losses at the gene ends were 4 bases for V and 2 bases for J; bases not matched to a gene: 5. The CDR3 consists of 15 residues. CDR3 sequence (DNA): TGTGCCAGCAGTGGCGGGGACAGGGGTGCCTACGAGCAGTACTTC. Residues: CASSGGDRGAYEQYF.

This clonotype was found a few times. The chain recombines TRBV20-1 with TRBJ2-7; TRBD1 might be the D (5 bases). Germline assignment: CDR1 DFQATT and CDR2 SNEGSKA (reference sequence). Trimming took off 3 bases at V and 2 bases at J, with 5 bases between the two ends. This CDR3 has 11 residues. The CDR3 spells CSARTAYEQYF. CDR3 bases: TGCAGTGCTAGGACAGCCTACGAGCAGTACTTC.

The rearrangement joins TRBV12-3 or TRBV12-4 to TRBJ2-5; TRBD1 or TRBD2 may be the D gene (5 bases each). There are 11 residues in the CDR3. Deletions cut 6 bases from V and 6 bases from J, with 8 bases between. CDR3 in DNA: TGTGCCAGCAGCCGGGGCCAGACCCAGTACTTC. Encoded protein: CASSRGQTQYF.

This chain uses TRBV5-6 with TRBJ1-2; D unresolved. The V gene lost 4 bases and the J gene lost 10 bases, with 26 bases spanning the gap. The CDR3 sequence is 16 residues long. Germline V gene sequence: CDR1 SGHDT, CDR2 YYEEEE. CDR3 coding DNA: TGTGCCAGCAGCGGAGGCACGGAAGGTCCACAAATCGACTACACCTTC. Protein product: CASSGGTEGPQIDYTF. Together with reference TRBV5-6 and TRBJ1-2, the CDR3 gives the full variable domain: DAGVTQSPTHLIKTRGQQVTLRCSPKSGHDTVSWYQQALGQGPQFIFQYYEEEERQRGNFPDRFSGHQFPNYSSELNVNALLLGDSALYLCASSGGTEGPQIDYTFGSGTRLTVV.

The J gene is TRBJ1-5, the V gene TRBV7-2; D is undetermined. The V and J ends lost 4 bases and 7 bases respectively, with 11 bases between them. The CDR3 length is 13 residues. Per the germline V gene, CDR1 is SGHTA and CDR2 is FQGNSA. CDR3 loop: CASSSNSEQPQHF. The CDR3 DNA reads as TGTGCCAGCAGCTCCAATTCTGAGCAGCCCCAGCATTTT. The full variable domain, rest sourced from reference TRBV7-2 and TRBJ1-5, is GAGVSQSPSNKVTEKGKDVELRCDPISGHTALYWYRQSLGQGLEFLIYFQGNSAPDKSGLPSDRFSAERTGGSVSTLTIQRTQQEDSAVYLCASSSNSEQPQHFGDGTRLSIL.

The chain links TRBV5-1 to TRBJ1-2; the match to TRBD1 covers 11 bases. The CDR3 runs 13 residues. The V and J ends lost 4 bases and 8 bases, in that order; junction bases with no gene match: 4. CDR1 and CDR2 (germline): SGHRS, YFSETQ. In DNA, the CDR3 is TGCGCCAGCAGCCGGACAGGGGGCGACGGCTACACCTTC. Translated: CASSRTGGDGYTF. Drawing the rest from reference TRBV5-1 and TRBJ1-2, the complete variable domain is KAGVTQTPRYLIKTRGQQVTLSCSPISGHRSVSWYQQTPGQGLQFLFEYFSETQRNKGNFPGRFSGRQFSNSRSEMNVSTLELGDSALYLCASSRTGGDGYTFGSGTRLTVV.

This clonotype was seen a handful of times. Here the CDR3 DNA reads TGCGCCAGCAGCGAAGGAACTGGGGGTCAGCCCCAGCATTTT. This encodes CASSEGTGGQPQHF. This chain connects TRBV5-1 to TRBJ1-5; D is perhaps TRBD1 (5 bases). This CDR3 comprises 14 residues. V was clipped by 4 bases and J by 6 bases, with 14 bases between them. CDR1 is SGHRS and CDR2 is YFSETQ in the germline V gene.

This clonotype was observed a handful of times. CDR3 residues: CASIPRDRIYEQYF. The CDR3 nucleotides read TGTGCCAGCATTCCCCGGGACAGGATTTACGAGCAGTACTTC. The rearrangement links TRBV28 to TRBJ2-7; 8 bases fit TRBD1. CDR1 is MDHEN, CDR2 SYDVKM, per germline. The J segment lost 4 bases and the V segment lost 7 bases, leaving 9 bases of the junction unmatched. The CDR3 spans 14 residues.

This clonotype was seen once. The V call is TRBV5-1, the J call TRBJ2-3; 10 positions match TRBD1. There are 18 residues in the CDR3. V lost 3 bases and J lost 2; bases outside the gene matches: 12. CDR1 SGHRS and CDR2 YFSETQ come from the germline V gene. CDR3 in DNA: TGCGCCAGCAGCTCTACCGGGACAGGGGCTATCTCCACAGATACGCAGTATTTT. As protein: CASSSTGTGAISTDTQYF. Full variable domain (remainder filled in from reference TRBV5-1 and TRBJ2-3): KAGVTQTPRYLIKTRGQQVTLSCSPISGHRSVSWYQQTPGQGLQFLFEYFSETQRNKGNFPGRFSGRQFSNSRSEMNVSTLELGDSALYLCASSSTGTGAISTDTQYFGPGTRLTVL.

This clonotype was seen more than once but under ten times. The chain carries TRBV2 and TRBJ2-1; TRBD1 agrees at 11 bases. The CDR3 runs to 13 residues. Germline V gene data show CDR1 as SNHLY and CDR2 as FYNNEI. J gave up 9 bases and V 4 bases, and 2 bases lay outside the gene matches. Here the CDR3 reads CASSGDRGGEQFF. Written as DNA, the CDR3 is TGTGCCAGCAGTGGGGACAGGGGGGGTGAGCAGTTCTTC.

The CDR3 coding sequence is TGCAGCGTGAATGGTAGAATGAACACTGAAGCTTTCTTT. Translated: CSVNGRMNTEAFF. The V gene is TRBV29-1, the J gene TRBJ1-1; D is unresolved. The CDR3 spans 13 residues. Germline CDR1 SQVTM, CDR2 ANQGSEA. V shed 6 bases and J shed 0 bases, with 11 bases lying between them.

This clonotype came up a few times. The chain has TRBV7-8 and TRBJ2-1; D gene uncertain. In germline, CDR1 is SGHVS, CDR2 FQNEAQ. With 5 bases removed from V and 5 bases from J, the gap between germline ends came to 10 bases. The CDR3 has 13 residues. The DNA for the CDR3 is TGTGCCAGCAGCAAAGGACGTAACAATGAGCAGTTCTTC. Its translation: CASSKGRNNEQFF.

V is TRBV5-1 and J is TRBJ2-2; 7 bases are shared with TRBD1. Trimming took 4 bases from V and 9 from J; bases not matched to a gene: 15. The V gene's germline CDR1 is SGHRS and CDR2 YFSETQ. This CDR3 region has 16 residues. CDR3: CASSLRQGGGSRELFF. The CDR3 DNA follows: TGCGCCAGCAGCCTGAGACAGGGTGGTGGCTCCCGGGAGCTGTTTTTT.

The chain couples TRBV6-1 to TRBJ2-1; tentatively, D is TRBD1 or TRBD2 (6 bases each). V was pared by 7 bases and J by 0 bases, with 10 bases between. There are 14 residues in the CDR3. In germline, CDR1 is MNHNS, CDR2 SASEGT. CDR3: CASIQGGSYNEQFF. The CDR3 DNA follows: TGTGCCAGCATACAGGGAGGCTCCTACAATGAGCAGTTCTTC.